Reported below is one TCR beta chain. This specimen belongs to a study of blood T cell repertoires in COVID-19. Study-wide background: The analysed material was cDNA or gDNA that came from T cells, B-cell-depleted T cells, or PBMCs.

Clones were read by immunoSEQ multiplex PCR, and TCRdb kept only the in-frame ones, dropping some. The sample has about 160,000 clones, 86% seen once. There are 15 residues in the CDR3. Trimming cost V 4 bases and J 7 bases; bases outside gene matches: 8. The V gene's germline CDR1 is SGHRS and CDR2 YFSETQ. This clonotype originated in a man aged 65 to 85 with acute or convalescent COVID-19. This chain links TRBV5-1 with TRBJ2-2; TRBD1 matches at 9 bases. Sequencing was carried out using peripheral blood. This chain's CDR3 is CASSVGQGYHGELFF. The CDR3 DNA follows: TGCGCCAGCAGCGTTGGACAGGGGTATCACGGGGAGCTGTTTTTT. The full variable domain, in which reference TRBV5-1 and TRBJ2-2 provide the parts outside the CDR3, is KAGVTQTPRYLIKTRGQQVTLSCSPISGHRSVSWYQQTPGQGLQFLFEYFSETQRNKGNFPGRFSGRQFSNSRSEMNVSTLELGDSALYLCASSVGQGYHGELFFGEGSRLTVL.